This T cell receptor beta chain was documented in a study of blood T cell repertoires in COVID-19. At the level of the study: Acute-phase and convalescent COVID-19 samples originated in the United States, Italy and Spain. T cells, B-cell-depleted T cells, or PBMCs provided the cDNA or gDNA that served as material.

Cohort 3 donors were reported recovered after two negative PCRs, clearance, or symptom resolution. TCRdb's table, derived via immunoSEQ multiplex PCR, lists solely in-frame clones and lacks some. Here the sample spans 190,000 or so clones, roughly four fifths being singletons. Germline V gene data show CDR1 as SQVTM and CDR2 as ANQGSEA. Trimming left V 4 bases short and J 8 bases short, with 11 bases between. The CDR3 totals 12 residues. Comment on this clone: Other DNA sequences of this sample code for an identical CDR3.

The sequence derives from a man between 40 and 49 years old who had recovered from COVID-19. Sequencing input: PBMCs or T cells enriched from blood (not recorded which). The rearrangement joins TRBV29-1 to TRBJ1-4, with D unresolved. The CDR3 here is CSVGRAGEKLFF. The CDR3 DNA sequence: TGCAGCGTTGGGAGGGCTGGCGAAAAACTGTTTTTT.